Below are 22 T cell receptor beta chains sequenced from a single sample in a study of cytomegalovirus exposure and HLA in healthy donors. The assay was immunoSEQ multiplex PCR, and TCRdb's table has in-frame clones only and misses some. Of roughly 190,000 clones in the sample, approximately 85% were seen once. Sequences were obtained from PBMCs. The receptors were sampled from a woman between 18 and 29 years old in good health and CMV-seronegative.

The chain combines TRBV9 with TRBJ2-3; the match to TRBD1 covers 12 bases. In germline, CDR1 is SGDLS, CDR2 YYNGEE. V shed 4 bases and J 3 bases; nucleotides not matched to a gene: 6. CDR3 length: 16 residues. CDR3 amino acids: CASSTGQGASTDTQYF. CDR3 DNA sequence: TGTGCCAGCAGCACGGGACAGGGGGCGAGTACAGATACGCAGTATTTT. The full variable domain, its missing parts supplied by reference TRBV9 and TRBJ2-3, is DSGVTQTPKHLITATGQRVTLRCSPRSGDLSVYWYQQSLDQGLQFLIQYYNGEERAKGNILERFSAQQFPDLHSELNLSSLELGDSALYFCASSTGQGASTDTQYFGPGTRLTVL.

The chain carries TRBV10-1 and TRBJ1-1, with 7 bases matching TRBD1. The CDR3 runs to 13 residues. The germline gives CDR1 WNHNN, CDR2 SYGVQD (reference sequence). Losses at the gene ends were 8 bases for V and 6 bases for J; bases not matched to a gene: 9. The CDR3 is CASSSGGFAEAFF. CDR3 sequence (DNA): TGCGCCAGCTCGTCAGGGGGGTTCGCTGAAGCTTTCTTT.

This clone was seen a single time. CDR3: CASSYSTLSGRGYGNTIYF. For the CDR3, the DNA is TGTGCCAGCAGCTACTCGACCCTAAGTGGCAGGGGCTACGGAAACACCATATATTTT. The chain couples TRBV7-2 to TRBJ1-3; TRBD1 might be the D (6 bases). This CDR3 is 19 amino acids long. V lost 4 bases and J 4 bases, leaving 26 bases between the germline ends. The germline V gene has CDR1 SGHTA and CDR2 FQGNSA.

The rearrangement links TRBV19 to TRBJ2-6, with D uncertain. V was trimmed by 3 bases and J by 2 bases, leaving 8 bases between them. CDR1 and CDR2 (germline): LNHDA, SQIVND (reference sequence). The length of the CDR3 is 15 residues. CDR3 amino acids: CASSISQTGANVLTF. The CDR3 DNA reads as TGTGCCAGTAGTATTTCACAAACTGGGGCCAACGTCCTGACTTTC. Full variable domain (outside the CDR3, taken from reference TRBV19 and TRBJ2-6): DGGITQSPKYLFRKEGQNVTLSCEQNLNHDAMYWYRQDPGQGLRLIYYSQIVNDFQKGDIAEGYSVSREKKESFPLTVTSAQKNPTAFYLCASSISQTGANVLTFGAGSRLTVL.

The chain is built from TRBV4-1 and TRBJ2-5; 8 positions agree with TRBD2. Germline lookup yields CDR1 MGHRA and CDR2 YSYEKL. The CDR3 has 16 residues. The V gene end was trimmed by 2 bases and the J gene end by 4 bases; junction bases not matched to a gene: 9. The CDR3 coding sequence is TGCGCCAGCAGCCAACGAGGGACTAGAGTCGGAGAGACCCAGTACTTC. Amino acids: CASSQRGTRVGETQYF.

The chain uses TRBV5-1 and TRBJ2-3; TRBD1 might be the D (6 bases). Trimming took 1 base from V and 2 from J, leaving 11 bases between them. The CDR3 contains 15 residues. Germline V gene data show CDR1 as SGHRS and CDR2 as YFSETQ. CDR3 residues: CASSLLGQHTDTQYF. CDR3 nucleotide sequence: TGCGCCAGCAGCTTGTTAGGACAGCACACAGATACGCAGTATTTT.

The chain is built from TRBV20-1 and TRBJ2-1; D perhaps matches TRBD2 (5 bases). CDR1 and CDR2 (germline): DFQATT, SNEGSKA (reference sequence). CDR3 length: 10 residues. The V end was cut by 6 bases, the J end by 9 bases, with 9 bases between. The DNA of the CDR3 is TGCAGTGCAACTGGAGGTGAGCAGTTCTTC. Protein: CSATGGEQFF.

The rearrangement links TRBV9 to TRBJ2-5; 9 nucleotides line up with TRBD2. J gave up 5 bases and V 4 bases, and 18 bases lay outside the gene matches. The V gene's germline CDR1 is SGDLS and CDR2 YYNGEE. This CDR3 spans 18 amino acids. In DNA, the CDR3 is TGTGCCAGCAGCCCCCGGGACCGCGGGAGGGGGCGCGTGGAGACCCAGTACTTC. It yields the protein CASSPRDRGRGRVETQYF.

In this sample, this clone turned up once. The chain employs TRBV14 and TRBJ1-2; D gene ambiguous. The ends were cut back, 1 base at V and 2 bases at J, with 14 bases in the middle. Germline lookup yields CDR1 SGHDN and CDR2 FVKESK. The length of the CDR3 is 16 residues. The CDR3, as DNA: TGTGCCAGCAGCCAAGGACCATACGCGGGGAACTATGGCTACACCTTC. It translates to CASSQGPYAGNYGYTF.

The genes are TRBV18 and TRBJ1-6, with 7 bases identical to TRBD1. This CDR3 is built from 14 residues. Germline lookup yields CDR1 KGHSH and CDR2 LQKENI. After removal of 0 bases from V and 9 bases from J, the junction contained 2 bases not matched to a gene. The DNA for the CDR3 is TGTGCCAGCTCACCACCAGGACAGGCTTCACCCCTCCACTTT. Translated: CASSPPGQASPLHF.

The rearrangement links TRBV5-1 to TRBJ1-2; D is perhaps TRBD1 (6 bases). Germline V gives CDR1 SGHRS, CDR2 YFSETQ. This CDR3 is 17 amino acids long. Trimming removed 4 bases at V and 7 bases at J, with 26 bases between. CDR3 sequence reads: CASSTHQTQQGPRGYTF. CDR3 coding DNA: TGCGCCAGCAGCACCCATCAAACCCAACAGGGCCCCCGTGGCTACACCTTC.

CDR3 region: CASSPLGLDNEQFF. The CDR3, as DNA: TGCGCCAGCAGCCCCCTAGGACTAGACAATGAGCAGTTCTTC. The V call is TRBV5-1, the J call TRBJ2-1; 7 nucleotides agree with TRBD2. This CDR3 contains 14 residues. The V gene's germline CDR1 is SGHRS and CDR2 YFSETQ. V lost 4 bases and J lost 5; bases outside the gene matches: 6.

The J gene is TRBJ2-6, the V gene TRBV9; D is possibly TRBD2 (5 bases). Trimming left V 0 bases short and J 2 bases short, with 9 bases between. The CDR3 is 16 residues long. In germline, CDR1 is SGDLS, CDR2 YYNGEE. The CDR3 here is CASSVGWGAGANVLTF. The CDR3 DNA sequence: TGTGCCAGCAGCGTAGGGTGGGGAGCTGGGGCCAACGTCCTGACTTTC. Based on the CDR3 plus reference TRBV9 and TRBJ2-6, the full variable domain is DSGVTQTPKHLITATGQRVTLRCSPRSGDLSVYWYQQSLDQGLQFLIQYYNGEERAKGNILERFSAQQFPDLHSELNLSSLELGDSALYFCASSVGWGAGANVLTFGAGSRLTVL.

The rearrangement uses TRBV11-2 and TRBJ2-2, with 9 positions matching TRBD2. This CDR3 has 15 amino acids. Germline CDR1 and CDR2: SGHAT and FQNNGV. Trimming removed 0 bases from V and 8 bases from J; junction bases left unmatched: 4. CDR3 residues: CASSLEPSGMGELFF. The CDR3 DNA reads TGTGCCAGCAGCTTAGAGCCTAGCGGGATGGGGGAGCTGTTTTTT.

The chain links TRBV27 to TRBJ2-6; TRBD1 is a possible D gene (6 bases). The CDR3 loop spans 17 amino acids. The V gene's germline CDR1 is MNHEY and CDR2 SMNVEV (reference sequence). The ends were cut back, 4 bases at V and 5 bases at J, with 18 bases in the middle. For the CDR3, the DNA is TGTGCCAGCAGTTCCGGGGTGGCAGGGGACCGGGCCAACGTCCTGACTTTC. This codes for CASSSGVAGDRANVLTF.

The V gene is TRBV5-8, the J gene TRBJ1-4, with a possible D match to TRBD1 (5 bases). This CDR3 region has 15 residues. Trimming removed 2 bases from V and 7 bases from J, with 15 bases in between. Germline V gene sequence: CDR1 SGHTS, CDR2 YDEGEE. The CDR3: CASSFLGRRGEKLFF. The CDR3 nucleotides read TGTGCCAGCAGCTTCTTAGGACGGAGGGGTGAAAAACTGTTTTTT.

The chain recombines TRBV10-1 with TRBJ1-2, with a weak D call TRBD1 (6 bases). Germline V lookup: CDR1 WNHNN, CDR2 SYGVQD (reference sequence). Between the trimmed V and J ends, which lost 3 bases and 10 bases, there was a span of 12 bases. This CDR3 contains 12 residues. CDR3 bases: TGCGCCAGCAGTGACCAGACAGGCTTCTACACCTTC. Amino acids: CASSDQTGFYTF.

The chain combines TRBV28 with TRBJ1-1, with 8 bases lining up with TRBD1. V trimming: 5 bases; J trimming: 7 bases; junction bases outside the gene matches: 6. This CDR3 has 13 residues. Germline loops: CDR1 MDHEN, CDR2 SYDVKM. CDR3 DNA sequence: TGTGCCAGCAGTCTCGGGACAGGCAATGAAGCTTTCTTT. It codes for CASSLGTGNEAFF.

The V and J genes are TRBV19 and TRBJ2-7; the match to TRBD1 covers 7 bases. Looked up from germline, CDR1 is LNHDA and CDR2 is SQIVND (reference sequence). V was clipped by 7 bases and J by 3 bases; unmatched bases: 6. The CDR3 consists of 13 residues. CDR3 loop: CASNYAGGYEQYF. The CDR3 DNA sequence: TGTGCCAGTAACTACGCAGGGGGCTACGAGCAGTACTTC.

This chain links TRBV28 with TRBJ2-1; 9 bases agree with TRBD2. This CDR3 is built from 15 residues. Trimming removed 6 bases from V and 9 bases from J; junction bases left unmatched: 12. Germline V CDR1 and CDR2: MDHEN, SYDVKM. The CDR3 DNA is TGTGCCAGCAGGGGACCGGGACTAGCTTTCAGTGAGCAGTTCTTC. Its protein is CASRGPGLAFSEQFF.

This clone was seen many times. The V gene is TRBV19, the J gene TRBJ2-7, with TRBD2 as a possible D gene (5 bases). This CDR3 is 14 amino acids long. V was clipped by 5 bases and J by 3 bases, with 14 bases between them. CDR1 LNHDA and CDR2 SQIVND come from the germline V gene (reference sequence). The CDR3 loop is CASSRAGQLYEQYF. In nucleotides, the CDR3 is TGTGCCAGTAGTCGGGCGGGCCAACTCTACGAGCAGTACTTC. Using reference TRBV19 and TRBJ2-7 for the parts outside the CDR3, the full variable domain is DGGITQSPKYLFRKEGQNVTLSCEQNLNHDAMYWYRQDPGQGLRLIYYSQIVNDFQKGDIAEGYSVSREKKESFPLTVTSAQKNPTAFYLCASSRAGQLYEQYFGPGTRLTVT.

The V and J genes are TRBV5-6 and TRBJ2-3; 14 nucleotides line up with TRBD2. CDR3 length equals 17 residues. V lost 2 bases and J lost 6; bases outside the gene matches: 8. From germline, CDR1 is SGHDT and CDR2 YYEEEE. CDR3 sequence reads: CASSFGLAGGPSDTQYF. Here the CDR3 DNA reads TGTGCCAGCAGCTTTGGACTAGCGGGGGGCCCCTCGGATACGCAGTATTTT.